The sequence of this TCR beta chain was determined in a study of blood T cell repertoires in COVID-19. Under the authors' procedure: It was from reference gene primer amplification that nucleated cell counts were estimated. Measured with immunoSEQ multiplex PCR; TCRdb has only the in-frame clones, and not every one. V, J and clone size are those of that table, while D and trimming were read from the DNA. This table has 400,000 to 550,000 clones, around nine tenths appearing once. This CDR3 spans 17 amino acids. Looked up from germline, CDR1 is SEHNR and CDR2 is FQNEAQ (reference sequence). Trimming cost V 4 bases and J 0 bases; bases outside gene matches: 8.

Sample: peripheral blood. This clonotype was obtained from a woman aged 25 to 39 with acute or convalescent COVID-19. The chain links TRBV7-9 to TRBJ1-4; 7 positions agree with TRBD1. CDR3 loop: CASSWGQPIATNEKLFF. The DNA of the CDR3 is TGTGCCAGCAGCTGGGGACAGCCGATTGCAACTAATGAAAAACTGTTTTTT.